This TCR beta chain derives from a study of CD8+ T cells in alopecia areata. Overall study context: Twice daily, treated patients received 5 to 10 mg of oral tofacitinib.

This clone was found a few times. Its antigen remains unidentified. The treatment: oral pan-JAK inhibitor, 5-10 mg twice daily. It was from alopecia areata patients that lesional scalp punch biopsies and peripheral blood were collected. The CDR3 consists of 13 residues. Trimming pared 7 bases from V and 0 bases from J, leaving 10 bases between. The germline gives CDR1 SQVTM, CDR2 ANQGSEA. Overall study results and limits: Researchers report lesional scalp, most notably alopecia totalis/universalis, outstripped normal scalp in clonality. Scalp clonality and expanded CD8+ clones among the top 100 fell significantly with tofacitinib.

Reverse transcribed after extraction, RNA yielded cDNA as the sequencing template. Method: immunoSEQ multiplex PCR; TCRdb's copy keeps in-frame clones and lacks some. The sample consists of 270,000 or so clones, about 62% of them appearing once. The receptor was derived from a human donor with alopecia areata. The chain is built from TRBV29-1 and TRBJ1-3, with no clear D. Sequenced material: CD4+ T cells sorted from blood, taken at week 24, from a patient treated with tofacitinib. CDR3 nucleotides: TGCAGCGCTGGTTTAACCTCTGGAAACACCATATATTTT. This gives the protein CSAGLTSGNTIYF.